These 9 T cell receptor beta chains were all obtained from the same sample, sequenced in a study of cytomegalovirus exposure and HLA in healthy donors (dated by TCRdb to between 2016 and 2019). Preparation of the library involved the immunoSEQ multiplex PCR assay. The source is immuneACCESS, and TCRdb retained only in-frame sequences with V and J called. Part of the clones is not carried over; for the studies checked, unresolved V genes explain less than half of this, and the remainder is unexplained. The sample data list about 130,000 clones, and roughly nine tenths of these were observed just once. 8% to 9.5% of the sample lies in the top ten. Source material: PBMCs. The receptors come from a woman aged 18 to 35 in good health and CMV-seropositive.

This clone was found once. The genes are TRBV1 and TRBJ2-3; the DNA was not used to check the table's D call, TRBD1. TRBV1 constitutes a pseudogene. This CDR3 has 20 residues. CDR3 loop: CTSSHPKLGRVGGLTDTQYF. CDR3 nucleotide sequence: TGCACCAGCAGCCATCCCAAGTTGGGGAGAGTTGGGGGCCTCACAGATACGCAGTATTTT.

V is TRBV29-1 and J is TRBJ2-7; 9 bases are a match to TRBD2. This CDR3 spans 14 amino acids. V shed 4 bases and J 7 bases; nucleotides not matched to a gene: 11. The germline gives CDR1 SQVTM, CDR2 ANQGSEA. CDR3 in DNA: TGCAGCGTTGTCCGGGAGGCGGGGGGGGTTGAGCAGTACTTC. Translation gives CSVVREAGGVEQYF.

This clone was seen once. The genes are TRBV9 and TRBJ2-3; 11 bases agree with TRBD2. CDR1 SGDLS and CDR2 YYNGEE come from the germline V gene. V dropped 0 bases and J dropped 5; count of bases not matched to a gene: 2. The CDR3 totals 15 residues. The CDR3 region has the DNA TGTGCCAGCAGCGTAGCTCTAGCGGGGGGAGATACGCAGTATTTT. Protein sequence: CASSVALAGGDTQYF.

The chain carries TRBV28 and TRBJ1-3, with 7 bases lining up with TRBD1. CDR1 MDHEN and CDR2 SYDVKM come from the germline V gene. The CDR3 is 14 amino acids. V shed 5 bases and J 4 bases; nucleotides not matched to a gene: 5. As DNA, the CDR3 is TGTGCCAGCAGTACAGGGGAAGCAGGAAACACCATATATTTT. Protein: CASSTGEAGNTIYF.

This clone turned up a few times. V usage is TRBV6-1 and J usage is TRBJ1-1; a possible D gene is TRBD1 (5 bases). Trimming removed 10 bases at V and 4 bases at J, with 10 bases between. Germline V CDR1 and CDR2: MNHNS, SASEGT. This CDR3 region has 11 residues. The CDR3 DNA is TGTGCCACCCAACAGGTCACTGAAGCTTTCTTT. Protein sequence: CATQQVTEAFF.

This chain links TRBV5-1 with TRBJ1-1; D gene unclear. CDR1 SGHRS and CDR2 YFSETQ come from the germline V gene. There are 14 residues in the CDR3. Trimming cost V 4 bases and J 2 bases, with 12 bases left between them. CDR3 amino acids: CASSMNRGNTEAFF. The CDR3 region has the DNA TGCGCCAGCAGCATGAACCGGGGTAACACTGAAGCTTTCTTT.

This chain uses TRBV28 with TRBJ1-5; 9 nucleotides match TRBD1. This CDR3 is 13 amino acids long. Germline assignment: CDR1 MDHEN and CDR2 SYDVKM. Unmatched junction bases numbered 4, after V lost 7 bases and J lost 6 bases. CDR3 sequence reads: CASTLTGGQPQHF. CDR3 in DNA: TGTGCCAGCACCTTGACAGGGGGTCAGCCCCAGCATTTT.

The rearrangement joins TRBV19 to TRBJ2-1, with 9 positions matching TRBD2. V lost 3 bases, J lost 7 bases, and 7 bases stayed unmatched. CDR1 and CDR2 from the germline V gene are LNHDA and SQIVND (reference sequence). The CDR3 runs 15 residues. The CDR3 sequence is CASSISSSGANEQFF. DNA for the CDR3: TGTGCCAGTAGTATTAGTTCTAGCGGGGCAAATGAGCAGTTCTTC.

This chain joins TRBV4-1 and TRBJ2-5; 7 bases agree with TRBD2. V was pared by 4 bases and J by 1 base, with 3 bases of the junction left unmatched. The CDR3 has 14 residues. CDR1 and CDR2 from the germline V gene are MGHRA and YSYEKL. The CDR3 DNA is TGCGCCAGCAGCCGCGTAGCGGGCCAAGAGACCCAGTACTTC. Its translation: CASSRVAGQETQYF.